This T cell receptor (beta chain) comes out of a study of shared clonotypes between healthy human individuals. Trimming at V came to 0 bases and at J to 5 bases, leaving 7 bases not matched to a gene. Germline CDR1 SGHDN, CDR2 FVKESK. The CDR3 is 16 amino acids. It was CD45RO-negative cells, positively selected for CCR7, that made up naive CD8 cells, with terminally differentiated effector memory CD45RA+ cells excluded. This clone was seen once. No antigen is known for it. General observations from the study: An effect of sequencing depth on clonotype sharing among donors was expected.

Method: immunoSEQ multiplex PCR; TCRdb's copy keeps in-frame clones and lacks some. The sample includes about 2.2 million clones, around 93% of them seen just once. This sequence originates from a man between 18 and 35 years old in good health. Some clones in this sample may be carry-over from other donors' samples. This chain links TRBV14 with TRBJ2-7; TRBD1 matches 10 bases. The sequenced sample consisted of naive CD8+ T cells from PBMCs. The CDR3 is CASSQEGTGVLDEQYF. The CDR3 DNA reads TGTGCCAGCAGCCAAGAAGGGACAGGGGTTCTCGACGAGCAGTACTTC.